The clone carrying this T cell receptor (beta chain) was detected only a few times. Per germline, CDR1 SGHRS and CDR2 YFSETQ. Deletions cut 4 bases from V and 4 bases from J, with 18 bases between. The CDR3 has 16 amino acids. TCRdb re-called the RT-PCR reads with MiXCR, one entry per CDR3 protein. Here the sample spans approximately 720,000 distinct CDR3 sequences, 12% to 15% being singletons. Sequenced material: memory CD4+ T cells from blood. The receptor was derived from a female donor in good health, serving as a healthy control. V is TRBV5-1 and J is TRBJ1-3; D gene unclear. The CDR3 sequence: CASSQISNGLGNTIYF. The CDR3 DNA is TGCGCCAGCAGCCAGATCTCTAATGGATTGGGAAACACCATATATTTT.